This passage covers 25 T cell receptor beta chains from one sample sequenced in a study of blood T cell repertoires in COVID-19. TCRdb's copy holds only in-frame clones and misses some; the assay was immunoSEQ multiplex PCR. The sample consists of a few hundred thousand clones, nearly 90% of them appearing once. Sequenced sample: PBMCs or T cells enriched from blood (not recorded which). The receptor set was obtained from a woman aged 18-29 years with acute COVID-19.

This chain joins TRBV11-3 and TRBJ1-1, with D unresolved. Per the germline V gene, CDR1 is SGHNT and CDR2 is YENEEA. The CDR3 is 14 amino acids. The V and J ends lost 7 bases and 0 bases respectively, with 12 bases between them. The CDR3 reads CASKESLMNTEAFF. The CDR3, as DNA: TGTGCCAGCAAGGAGAGTTTAATGAACACTGAAGCTTTCTTT.

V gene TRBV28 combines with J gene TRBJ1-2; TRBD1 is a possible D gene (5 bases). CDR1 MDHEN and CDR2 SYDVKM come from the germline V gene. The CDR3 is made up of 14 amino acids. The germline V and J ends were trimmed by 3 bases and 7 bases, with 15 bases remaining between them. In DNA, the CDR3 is TGTGCCAGCAGTTTTCCCAGGGACTGGGGTGGCTACACCTTC. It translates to CASSFPRDWGGYTF.

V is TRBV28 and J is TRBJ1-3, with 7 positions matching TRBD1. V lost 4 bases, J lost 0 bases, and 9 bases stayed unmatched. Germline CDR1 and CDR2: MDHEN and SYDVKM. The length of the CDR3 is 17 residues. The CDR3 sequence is CASSSMGQRSSGNTIYF. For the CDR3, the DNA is TGTGCCAGCAGTTCAATGGGACAGCGGAGCTCTGGAAACACCATATATTTT.

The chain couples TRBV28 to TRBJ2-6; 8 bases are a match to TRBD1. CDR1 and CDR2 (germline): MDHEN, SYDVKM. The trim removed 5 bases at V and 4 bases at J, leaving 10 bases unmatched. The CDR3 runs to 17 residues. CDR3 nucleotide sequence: TGTGCCAGCAGTAAACTCCAGGGGGCTGTCGGGGCCAACGTCCTGACTTTC. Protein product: CASSKLQGAVGANVLTF.

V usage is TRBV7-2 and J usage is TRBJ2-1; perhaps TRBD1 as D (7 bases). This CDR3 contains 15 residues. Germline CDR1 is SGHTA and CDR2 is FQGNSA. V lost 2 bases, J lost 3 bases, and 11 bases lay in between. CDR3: CASSLSQGGYNEQFF. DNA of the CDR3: TGTGCCAGCAGCTTATCCCAGGGGGGCTACAATGAGCAGTTCTTC.

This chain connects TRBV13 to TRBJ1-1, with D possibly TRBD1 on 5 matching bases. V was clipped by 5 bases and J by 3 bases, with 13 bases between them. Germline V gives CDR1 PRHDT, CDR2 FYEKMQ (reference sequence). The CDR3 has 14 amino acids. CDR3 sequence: CASSPRGRDTEAFF. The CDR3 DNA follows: TGTGCCAGCAGCCCGCGGGGGAGAGACACTGAAGCTTTCTTT.

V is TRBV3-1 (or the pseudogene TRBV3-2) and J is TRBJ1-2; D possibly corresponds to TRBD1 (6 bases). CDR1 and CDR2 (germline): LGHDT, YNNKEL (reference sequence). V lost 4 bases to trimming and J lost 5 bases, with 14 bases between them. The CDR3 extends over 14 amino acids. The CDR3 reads CASSRDTIQYGYTF. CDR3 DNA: TGTGCCAGCAGCCGGGACACTATTCAATATGGCTACACCTTC.

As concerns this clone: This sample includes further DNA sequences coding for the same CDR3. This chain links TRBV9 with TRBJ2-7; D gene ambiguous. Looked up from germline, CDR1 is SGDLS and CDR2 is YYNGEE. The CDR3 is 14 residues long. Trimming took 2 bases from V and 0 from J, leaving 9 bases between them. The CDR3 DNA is TGTGCCAGCAGCGTCGGCGGAAGCTCCTACGAGCAGTACTTC. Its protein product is CASSVGGSSYEQYF.

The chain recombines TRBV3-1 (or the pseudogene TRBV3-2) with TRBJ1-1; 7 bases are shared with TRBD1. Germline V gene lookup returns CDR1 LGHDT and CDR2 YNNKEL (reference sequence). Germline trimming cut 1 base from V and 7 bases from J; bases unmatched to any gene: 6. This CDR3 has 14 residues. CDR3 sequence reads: CASSQALDRVEAFF. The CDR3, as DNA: TGTGCCAGCAGCCAAGCCCTAGACAGGGTTGAAGCTTTCTTT.

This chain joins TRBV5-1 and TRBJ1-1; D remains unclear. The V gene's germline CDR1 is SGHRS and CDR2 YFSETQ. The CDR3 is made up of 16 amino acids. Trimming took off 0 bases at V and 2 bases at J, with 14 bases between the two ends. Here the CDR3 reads CASSLDGRGFNTEAFF. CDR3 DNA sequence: TGCGCCAGCAGCTTGGACGGGCGCGGGTTCAACACTGAAGCTTTCTTT.

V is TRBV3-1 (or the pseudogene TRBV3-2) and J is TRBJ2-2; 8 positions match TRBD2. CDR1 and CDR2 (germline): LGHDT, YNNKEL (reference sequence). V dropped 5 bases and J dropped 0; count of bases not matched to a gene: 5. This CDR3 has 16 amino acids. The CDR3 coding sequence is TGTGCCAGCAGCTTACTAGCGGTCGCGAACACCGGGGAGCTGTTTTTT. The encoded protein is CASSLLAVANTGELFF.

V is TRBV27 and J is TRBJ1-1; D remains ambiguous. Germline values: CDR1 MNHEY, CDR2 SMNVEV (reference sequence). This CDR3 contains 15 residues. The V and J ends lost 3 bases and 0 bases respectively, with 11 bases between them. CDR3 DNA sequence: TGTGCCAGCAGTTTGAGGGCTATCATGAACACTGAAGCTTTCTTT. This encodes CASSLRAIMNTEAFF.

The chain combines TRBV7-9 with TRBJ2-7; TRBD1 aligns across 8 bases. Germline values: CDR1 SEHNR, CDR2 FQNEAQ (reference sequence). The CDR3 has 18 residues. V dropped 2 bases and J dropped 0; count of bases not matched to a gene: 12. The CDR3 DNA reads TGTGCCAGCAGCTTAAGGGCAGGGGGCATAGGAAGCTCCTACGAGCAGTACTTC. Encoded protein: CASSLRAGGIGSSYEQYF.

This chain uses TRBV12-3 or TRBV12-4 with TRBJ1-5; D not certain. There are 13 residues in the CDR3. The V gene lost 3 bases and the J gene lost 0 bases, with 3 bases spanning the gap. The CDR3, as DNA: TGTGCCAGCAGTTTTAGTAGCAATCAGCCCCAGCATTTT. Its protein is CASSFSSNQPQHF.

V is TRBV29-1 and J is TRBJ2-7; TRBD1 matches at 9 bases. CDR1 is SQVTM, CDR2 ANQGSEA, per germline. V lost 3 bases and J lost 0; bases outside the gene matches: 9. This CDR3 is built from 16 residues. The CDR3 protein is CSVDRAGTGLSYEQYF. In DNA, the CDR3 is TGCAGCGTTGACAGGGCCGGGACAGGGCTCTCCTACGAGCAGTACTTC.

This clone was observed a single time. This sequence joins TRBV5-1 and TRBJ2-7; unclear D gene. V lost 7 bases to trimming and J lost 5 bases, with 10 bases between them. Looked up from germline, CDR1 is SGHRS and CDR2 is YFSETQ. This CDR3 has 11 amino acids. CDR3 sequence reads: CASHGGDEQYF. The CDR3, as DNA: TGCGCCAGCCATGGTGGAGACGAGCAGTACTTC.

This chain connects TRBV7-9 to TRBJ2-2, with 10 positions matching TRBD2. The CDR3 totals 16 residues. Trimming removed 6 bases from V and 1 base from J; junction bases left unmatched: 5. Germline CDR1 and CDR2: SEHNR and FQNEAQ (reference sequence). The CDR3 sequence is CASSPSGGLNTGELFF. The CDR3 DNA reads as TGTGCCAGCAGTCCTAGCGGGGGACTGAACACCGGGGAGCTGTTTTTT.

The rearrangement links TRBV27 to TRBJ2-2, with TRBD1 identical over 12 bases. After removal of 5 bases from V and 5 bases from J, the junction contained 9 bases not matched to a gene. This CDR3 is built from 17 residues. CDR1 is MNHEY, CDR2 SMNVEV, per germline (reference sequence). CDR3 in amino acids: CASSPVGQGATTGELFF. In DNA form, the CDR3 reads TGTGCCAGCAGTCCCGTGGGACAGGGGGCAACGACCGGGGAGCTGTTTTTT.

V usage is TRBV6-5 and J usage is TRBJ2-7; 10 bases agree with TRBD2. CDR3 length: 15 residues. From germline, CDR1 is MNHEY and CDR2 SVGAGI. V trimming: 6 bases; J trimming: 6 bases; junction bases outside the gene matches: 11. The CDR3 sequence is CASSLSYSGRSEQYF. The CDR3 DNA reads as TGTGCCAGCAGCCTATCCTATAGCGGGAGGAGCGAGCAGTACTTC.

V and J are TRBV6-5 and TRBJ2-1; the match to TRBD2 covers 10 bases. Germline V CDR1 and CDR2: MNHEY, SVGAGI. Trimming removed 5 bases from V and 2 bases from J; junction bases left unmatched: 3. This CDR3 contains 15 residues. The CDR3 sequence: CASSSGRATYNEQFF. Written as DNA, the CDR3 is TGTGCCAGCAGTAGCGGGAGGGCCACCTACAATGAGCAGTTCTTC.

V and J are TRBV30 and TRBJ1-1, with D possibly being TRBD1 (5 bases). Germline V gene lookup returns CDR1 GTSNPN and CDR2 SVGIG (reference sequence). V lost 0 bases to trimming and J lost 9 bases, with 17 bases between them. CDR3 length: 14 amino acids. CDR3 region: CAWSVSGTGGQAFF. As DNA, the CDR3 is TGTGCCTGGAGTGTATCCGGGACCGGAGGGCAAGCTTTCTTT.

In DNA, the CDR3 is TGTGCCAGCAGCCCCCTATCAGGTTTCACCGGGGAGCTGTTTTTT. The encoded protein is CASSPLSGFTGELFF. This chain joins TRBV6-5 and TRBJ2-2; D not resolved. The germline V gene encodes CDR1 MNHEY and CDR2 SVGAGI. V gave up 6 bases and J gave up 4 bases, with 15 bases separating them. CDR3 length: 15 residues.

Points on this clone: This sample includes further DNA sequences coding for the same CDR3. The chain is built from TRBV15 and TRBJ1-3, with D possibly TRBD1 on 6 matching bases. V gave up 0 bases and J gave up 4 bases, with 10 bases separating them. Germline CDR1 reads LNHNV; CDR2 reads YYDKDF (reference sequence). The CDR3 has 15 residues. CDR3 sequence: CATSRDRGAGNTIYF. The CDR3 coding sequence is TGTGCCACCAGCAGAGATCGGGGGGCCGGAAACACCATATATTTT.

DNA of the CDR3: TGTGCCAGCAGTCCCGAGACAGTAAGTCAGCCCCAGCATTTT. Residues: CASSPETVSQPQHF. The chain joins TRBV28 to TRBJ1-5, with D perhaps matching TRBD1 (5 bases). The CDR3 runs to 14 residues. The germline gives CDR1 MDHEN, CDR2 SYDVKM. V dropped 5 bases and J dropped 6 bases, with 14 bases sitting between them.

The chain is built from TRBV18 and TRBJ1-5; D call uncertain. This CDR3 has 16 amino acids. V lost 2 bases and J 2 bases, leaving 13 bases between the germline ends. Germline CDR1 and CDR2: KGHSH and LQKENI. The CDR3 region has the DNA TGTGCCAGCTCACCAAGTAGGATCGAGGGCAATCAGCCCCAGCATTTT. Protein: CASSPSRIEGNQPQHF.